This TCR beta chain was sequenced for a study of CD8 T cells in ankylosing spondylitis. General study results and limits: Earlier reports found some motif variants in synovial fluid and blood in reactive arthritis.

With 3 bases clipped from V and 5 bases from J, the junction kept 15 bases outside the gene matches. The CDR3 consists of 17 residues. Germline V CDR1 and CDR2: ENHRY, SYGVKD. This clonotype was observed many times. Its antigen is still unknown. From the 5' RACE reads, TCRdb called clonotypes with MiXCR, one entry per CDR3 protein. Found here are about 200,000 distinct CDR3 sequences, around 25% of them singletons; the top ten hold around 6.3%. Sequencing used blood, either unsorted or a sorted T cell fraction (not recorded which). This chain connects TRBV10-3 to TRBJ2-5, with TRBD2 matching over 7 bases. The clonotype was recovered from a male donor with ankylosing spondylitis or in good health (not recorded which). The CDR3 sequence: CAISDMGRGVGGETQYF. As DNA, the CDR3 is TGTGCCATCAGTGATATGGGTCGGGGGGTAGGTGGCGAGACCCAGTACTTC.